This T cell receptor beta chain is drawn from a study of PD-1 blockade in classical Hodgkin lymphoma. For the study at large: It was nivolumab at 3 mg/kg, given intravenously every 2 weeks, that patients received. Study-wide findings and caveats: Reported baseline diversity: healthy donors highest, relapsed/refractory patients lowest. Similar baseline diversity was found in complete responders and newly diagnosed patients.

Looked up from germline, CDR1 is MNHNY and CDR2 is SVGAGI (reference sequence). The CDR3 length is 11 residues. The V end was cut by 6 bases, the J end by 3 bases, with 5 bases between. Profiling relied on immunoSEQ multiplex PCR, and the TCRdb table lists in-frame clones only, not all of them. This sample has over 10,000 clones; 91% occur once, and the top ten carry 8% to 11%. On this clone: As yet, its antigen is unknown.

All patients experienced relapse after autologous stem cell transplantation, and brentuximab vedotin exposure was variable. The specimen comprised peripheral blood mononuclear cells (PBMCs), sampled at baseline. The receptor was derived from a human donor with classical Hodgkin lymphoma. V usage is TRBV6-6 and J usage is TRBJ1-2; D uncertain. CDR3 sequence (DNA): TGTGCCAGCAGGCGGGACTATGGCTACACCTTC. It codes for CASRRDYGYTF.